These 31 T cell receptor beta chains came from one sample sequenced in a study of shared clonotypes between healthy human individuals. Sequenced by immunoSEQ multiplex PCR; TCRdb stores in-frame clones only, minus some. This table holds some 2 million clones, approximately 95% found once. The sample consisted of naive CD4+ T cells sorted from blood. The subset here: CD45RA+ positively selected. Receptors were obtained from a man aged 18-30 years in good health.

The V call is TRBV7-2, the J call TRBJ2-3; possible D gene TRBD1, 5 bases. The ends were cut back, 0 bases at V and 4 bases at J, with 14 bases in the middle. The V gene's germline CDR1 is SGHTA and CDR2 FQGNSA. This CDR3 has 16 amino acids. The CDR3 loop is CASSLAWSRAADTQYF. For the CDR3, the DNA is TGTGCCAGCAGCTTAGCATGGTCCAGGGCGGCAGATACGCAGTATTTT.

The V gene is TRBV4-3, the J gene TRBJ1-2; no clear D. Germline lookup yields CDR1 LGHNA and CDR2 YSLEER. The CDR3 is made up of 14 amino acids. Trimming removed 1 base from V and 3 bases from J, with 9 bases in between. The DNA for the CDR3 is TGCGCCAGCAGCCAAGTCCCGGCAGACTATGGCTACACCTTC. Translated, it gives CASSQVPADYGYTF.

The CDR3 DNA follows: TGCGCCAGCAGCCAAGTATCGGGACAGGGGATGGATGAGCAGTTCTTC. It codes for CASSQVSGQGMDEQFF. This chain links TRBV4-1 with TRBJ2-1; TRBD1 matches at 10 bases. Germline lookup yields CDR1 MGHRA and CDR2 YSYEKL. V was pared by 1 base and J by 8 bases, with 8 bases of the junction left unmatched. This CDR3 contains 16 residues.

Ten or more counts support this clone. The chain employs TRBV6-5 and TRBJ2-7; the D gene is possibly TRBD2 (5 bases). Trimming stripped 2 bases from V and 0 bases from J, with 14 bases between. Germline CDR1 is MNHEY and CDR2 is SVGAGI. The CDR3 spans 16 residues. The CDR3 region is CASSYGSRADSYEQYF. The DNA of the CDR3 is TGTGCCAGCAGTTACGGTTCGCGGGCGGACTCCTACGAGCAGTACTTC.

This clone was counted once. The chain recombines TRBV11-3 with TRBJ2-3, with D hard to call. Trimming pared 0 bases from V and 7 bases from J, leaving 5 bases between. The germline CDR1 and CDR2 sequences are SGHNT and YENEEA. This CDR3 contains 12 residues. The CDR3 here is CASSLDRNTQYF. CDR3 sequence (DNA): TGTGCCAGCAGCTTAGACCGGAATACGCAGTATTTT.

The rearrangement uses TRBV7-2 and TRBJ1-5; D remains unclear. Germline values: CDR1 SGHTA, CDR2 FQGNSA. This CDR3 contains 17 residues. Trimming removed 5 bases from V and 4 bases from J, with 21 bases in between. CDR3 DNA sequence: TGTGCCAGCAGCCGATCGGACGTAAATGAGGCGAATCAGCCCCAGCATTTT. Translated, it gives CASSRSDVNEANQPQHF.

This clone was recorded a few times. The chain joins TRBV5-8 to TRBJ1-5, with D maybe TRBD1 (5 bases). Trimming took off 3 bases at V and 9 bases at J, with 19 bases between the two ends. The CDR3 spans 15 residues. Germline values: CDR1 SGHTS, CDR2 YDEGEE. CDR3 nucleotides: TGTGCCAGCAGCTGGCGACAGCTTGGTGATCGGCCCCAGCATTTT. It translates to CASSWRQLGDRPQHF. The entire variable domain, with the rest obtained from reference TRBV5-8 and TRBJ1-5, is as follows: EAGVTQSPTHLIKTRGQQATLRCSPISGHTSVYWYQQALGLGLQFLLWYDEGEERNRGNFPPRFSGRQFPNYSSELNVNALELEDSALYLCASSWRQLGDRPQHFGDGTRLSIL.

The V call is TRBV10-3, the J call TRBJ2-7; D gene ambiguous. CDR1 is ENHRY, CDR2 SYGVKD, per germline. The CDR3 extends over 13 amino acids. Trimming cost V 2 bases and J 3 bases, with 8 bases left between them. CDR3 residues: CAISEVTDYEQYF. CDR3 DNA: TGTGCCATCAGTGAGGTCACCGACTACGAGCAGTACTTC.

This chain joins TRBV2 and TRBJ1-6; D may be TRBD1 (6 bases). The CDR3 has 16 residues. V lost 4 bases and J 8 bases, leaving 18 bases between the germline ends. Per the germline V gene, CDR1 is SNHLY and CDR2 is FYNNEI. The CDR3 region is CASSGGQLIQDSPLHF. The CDR3 DNA is TGTGCCAGCAGTGGCGGACAGCTTATCCAGGATTCACCCCTCCACTTT.

This sequence joins TRBV6-1 and TRBJ2-5, with TRBD1 as a possible D gene (5 bases). This CDR3 comprises 16 residues. With 0 bases removed from V and 4 bases from J, the gap between germline ends came to 15 bases. Germline V gene data show CDR1 as MNHNS and CDR2 as SASEGT. The CDR3 protein is CASSEARQGTGETQYF. The CDR3 DNA reads TGTGCCAGCAGTGAAGCGCGGCAGGGAACGGGAGAGACCCAGTACTTC.

The rearrangement joins TRBV30 to TRBJ2-7; possibly TRBD1 or TRBD2 for D (5 bases each). The CDR3 covers 12 residues. Germline CDR1 is GTSNPN and CDR2 is SVGIG (reference sequence). The chain's CDR3 is CVGAGLSYEQYF. The CDR3 coding sequence is TGTGTCGGGGCAGGTCTCTCCTACGAGCAGTACTTC.

The genes are TRBV11-3 and TRBJ1-2; the D is unclear. The V gene's germline CDR1 is SGHNT and CDR2 YENEEA. The V gene lost 5 bases and the J gene lost 4 bases, with 17 bases spanning the gap. The CDR3 length is 15 residues. The CDR3 spells CASSPPMQFFYGYTF. The CDR3, as DNA: TGTGCCAGCAGCCCACCAATGCAGTTTTTCTATGGCTACACCTTC.

This chain links TRBV28 with TRBJ1-4, with TRBD1 matching 7 bases. The CDR3 has 16 amino acids. Germline V gene lookup returns CDR1 MDHEN and CDR2 SYDVKM. V lost 4 bases to trimming and J lost 8 bases; unmatched junction nucleotides: 13. CDR3 nucleotide sequence: TGTGCCAGCAGTTCACCTTCAGGGGGTTTTAGAGAAAAACTGTTTTTT. As protein: CASSSPSGGFREKLFF.

V and J are TRBV4-2 and TRBJ2-1; D unclear. The V end was cut by 1 base, the J end by 7 bases, with 5 bases between. The CDR3 spans 12 residues. The germline V gene has CDR1 LGHNA and CDR2 YNFKEQ. The CDR3 loop is CASSQANNEQFF. As DNA, the CDR3 is TGTGCCAGCAGCCAAGCAAATAATGAGCAGTTCTTC.

V and J are TRBV27 and TRBJ2-7; D possibly matches TRBD1 or TRBD2 (5 bases each). The CDR3 loop spans 16 amino acids. V lost 2 bases and J lost 0, with 14 bases in between. In germline, CDR1 is MNHEY, CDR2 SMNVEV (reference sequence). The CDR3 loop is CASSLRGRGSSYEQYF. The CDR3 DNA follows: TGTGCCAGCAGTTTACGGGGTAGGGGAAGCTCCTACGAGCAGTACTTC.

This chain connects TRBV12-2 to TRBJ2-7; TRBD2 is taken as the D call from the table, unchecked against the DNA. TRBV12-2 is classified as a pseudogene. This CDR3 contains 17 residues. The CDR3 here is CASRLAQRTSGGDEQYF. The CDR3 bases are TGTGCAAGTCGCTTAGCGCAACGGACTAGCGGGGGGGACGAGCAGTACTTC.

J is TRBJ1-6 and V is TRBV7-2, with unresolved D. CDR1 and CDR2 (germline): SGHTA, FQGNSA. CDR3 length equals 12 residues. Between the trimmed V and J ends, which lost 4 bases and 8 bases, there was a span of 6 bases. CDR3 in DNA: TGTGCCAGCAGCTCGACATATTCACCCCTCCACTTT. Its protein product is CASSSTYSPLHF.

This sequence joins TRBV6-1 and TRBJ2-7, with 7 positions matching TRBD1. This CDR3 comprises 14 residues. Germline-derived CDR1 and CDR2 are MNHNS and SASEGT. The V and J ends lost 8 bases and 1 base, in that order; junction bases with no gene match: 8. CDR3 nucleotides: TGTGCCAGCCTCTTAACGACAGGGTCCTACGAGCAGTACTTC. This codes for CASLLTTGSYEQYF.

This chain joins TRBV30 and TRBJ2-1; unclear D gene. Germline V gene data show CDR1 as GTSNPN and CDR2 as SVGIG (reference sequence). The CDR3 runs 13 residues. Trimming stripped 7 bases from V and 0 bases from J, with 10 bases between. The CDR3 reads CASSYSSYNEQFF. CDR3 sequence (DNA): TGTGCCTCTTCCTACAGCTCCTACAATGAGCAGTTCTTC. Full variable domain (remainder filled in from reference TRBV30 and TRBJ2-1): SQTIHQWPATLVQPVGSPLSLECTVEGTSNPNLYWYRQAAGRGLQLLFYSVGIGQISSEVPQNLSASRPQDRQFILSSKKLLLSDSGFYLCASSYSSYNEQFFGPGTRLTVL.

The chain couples TRBV28 to TRBJ1-6; 7 nucleotides match TRBD1. This CDR3 spans 16 amino acids. Trimming removed 4 bases from V and 7 bases from J; junction bases left unmatched: 10. CDR1 and CDR2 (germline): MDHEN, SYDVKM. For the CDR3, the DNA is TGTGCCAGCAGTTCCCCAAACAGGGGCATCAATTCACCCCTCCACTTT. Translating gives CASSSPNRGINSPLHF.

The rearrangement joins TRBV10-1 to TRBJ2-3; D is unresolved. V lost 8 bases and J 6 bases, leaving 12 bases between the germline ends. The CDR3 consists of 12 residues. Per germline, CDR1 WNHNN and CDR2 SYGVQD (reference sequence). For the CDR3, the DNA is TGCGCCAGCGGGGATGACCGGGATACGCAGTATTTT. It encodes CASGDDRDTQYF.

There are many counts of this clone. This rearrangement joins TRBV30 to TRBJ2-3; D perhaps matches TRBD2 (6 bases). Germline V CDR1 and CDR2: GTSNPN, SVGIG (reference sequence). The CDR3 extends over 15 amino acids. The V end was cut by 0 bases, the J end by 1 base, with 11 bases between. CDR3 amino acids: CAWSVGRGRTDTQYF. DNA of the CDR3: TGTGCCTGGAGTGTCGGGCGGGGACGCACAGATACGCAGTATTTT.

As regards this clone: This clone may be a read error of a much larger clone one base away. The chain has TRBV28 and TRBJ2-7; D could derive from TRBD1 or TRBD2 (5 bases each). Trimming shortened V by 5 bases and J by 11 bases, and 19 bases separated the two germline ends. Germline V lookup: CDR1 MDHEN, CDR2 SYDVKM. This CDR3 contains 13 residues. CDR3 loop: CASSLDSAPGEYF. Here the CDR3 DNA reads TGTGCCAGCAGTCTCGACAGCGCCCCCGGGGAGTACTTC.

The chain uses TRBV6-5 and TRBJ1-2; D is ambiguous. V gave up 0 bases and J gave up 4 bases, with 9 bases separating them. The CDR3 sequence is 14 residues long. Germline V CDR1 and CDR2: MNHEY, SVGAGI. The CDR3 protein is CASSYSPGLYGYTF. The CDR3 nucleotides are TGTGCCAGCAGTTACTCGCCCGGACTCTATGGCTACACCTTC.

The CDR3 nucleotides are TGTGCCATCAGGCTCGGGACAGGGGACAATTCACCCCTCCACTTT. Residues: CAIRLGTGDNSPLHF. This chain links TRBV10-3 with TRBJ1-6; 10 nucleotides match TRBD1. The V gene's germline CDR1 is ENHRY and CDR2 SYGVKD. V dropped 6 bases and J dropped 7; count of bases not matched to a gene: 6. This CDR3 contains 15 residues.

A single count supports this clone. The V gene is TRBV9, the J gene TRBJ1-2, with TRBD1 as a possible D gene (6 bases). Germline V CDR1 and CDR2: SGDLS, YYNGEE. The CDR3 spans 16 residues. V gave up 4 bases and J gave up 4 bases, with 20 bases separating them. CDR3 coding DNA: TGTGCCAGCAGCAGAAAACCGACAGGTGCTCTCTATGGCTACACCTTC. Its protein product is CASSRKPTGALYGYTF.

A note on this clone: The same CDR3 also results from other DNA sequences found in this sample. The chain employs TRBV30 and TRBJ1-6, with D hard to call. This CDR3 has 11 amino acids. Germline V gene sequence: CDR1 GTSNPN, CDR2 SVGIG (reference sequence). The V and J ends lost 4 bases and 8 bases respectively, with 6 bases between them. The CDR3 DNA sequence: TGTGCCTGGAACTCTGATTCACCCCTCCACTTT. This codes for CAWNSDSPLHF.

The rearrangement joins TRBV2 to TRBJ1-1; the D gene is possibly TRBD1 (6 bases). The length of the CDR3 is 13 residues. Germline CDR1 and CDR2: SNHLY and FYNNEI. The V gene lost 6 bases and the J gene lost 4 bases, with 12 bases spanning the gap. In DNA form, the CDR3 reads TGTGCCAGCAGCATAGACAGGCTCACTGAAGCTTTCTTT. Amino acids: CASSIDRLTEAFF. Using reference TRBV2 and TRBJ1-1 for the parts outside the CDR3, the full variable domain is EPEVTQTPSHQVTQMGQEVILRCVPISNHLYFYWYRQILGQKVEFLVSFYNNEISEKSEIFDDQFSVERPDGSNFTLKIRSTKLEDSAMYFCASSIDRLTEAFFGQGTRLTVV.

For this clone: This same CDR3 is encoded by further DNA sequences in the sample. V is TRBV5-4 and J is TRBJ2-5; tentative D call: TRBD1 (5 bases). This CDR3 is 12 amino acids long. Germline-derived CDR1 and CDR2 are SGHNT and YYREEE (reference sequence). Trimming cost V 0 bases and J 5 bases, with 5 bases left between them. The chain's CDR3 is CASSLAGETQYF. The CDR3 nucleotides are TGTGCCAGCAGCTTGGCAGGGGAGACCCAGTACTTC.

This rearrangement joins TRBV7-9 to TRBJ2-3; no definite D call. The CDR3 has 13 amino acids. The germline V gene encodes CDR1 SEHNR and CDR2 FQNEAQ (reference sequence). V lost 3 bases and J lost 2, with 6 bases in between. CDR3 loop: CASSFTDTDTQYF. The DNA for the CDR3 is TGTGCCAGCAGCTTTACAGACACAGATACGCAGTATTTT.

The V call is TRBV2, the J call TRBJ2-7; perhaps TRBD2 as D (5 bases). Trimming pared 3 bases from V and 3 bases from J, leaving 12 bases between. The CDR3 contains 14 residues. CDR1 is SNHLY, CDR2 FYNNEI, per germline. CDR3 amino acids: CASSDDGIGYEQYF. The DNA for the CDR3 is TGTGCCAGCAGTGATGACGGGATCGGCTACGAGCAGTACTTC.